The 13 T cell receptor beta chains in this list originate from one sample, sequenced in a study of T cell clonality in common variable immunodeficiency. TCRdb's copy holds only in-frame clones and misses some; the assay was immunoSEQ multiplex PCR. The sample is made up of roughly 58,000 clones, none counted only once. Sequencing was done on a sample of peripheral blood mononuclear cells. These receptors were collected from a person aged 18 to 70 in good health.

This clone has a count of ten or more. The CDR3 end lies 3 residues beyond the end of the read and is filled in from the germline J gene. The chain couples TRBV6-2 or TRBV6-3 to TRBJ2-5; D is possibly TRBD1 (6 bases). The CDR3 is made up of 13 amino acids. Trimming removed 4 bases from V and 4 bases from J, with 10 bases in between. Germline CDR1 and CDR2: MNHEY and SVGEGT. CDR3 bases read: TGTGCCAGCAGTTTGGCAGGGGTAGAGACC. It yields the protein CASSLAGVET. The full CDR3 protein is CASSLAGVETQYF.

This clone has at least ten counts. Read coverage stops 3 residues before the CDR3 terminus; the germline J gene supplies the remainder. The genes are TRBV5-6 and TRBJ1-4; no definite D call. The V end was cut by 0 bases, the J end by 6 bases, with 9 bases between. The CDR3 is 14 amino acids. CDR1 is SGHDT and CDR2 is YYEEEE in the germline V gene. The covered CDR3 bases are TGTGCCAGCAGCTTGGGTGGGCTTGATGAAAAA. This sequence encodes CASSLGGLDEK. The full CDR3 sequence reads CASSLGGLDEKLFF.

This clone was found many times. The read comes to an end 3 residues before the CDR3 does, leaving the germline J gene to fill in the end. The chain couples TRBV20-1 to TRBJ1-1, with 8 positions matching TRBD1. V was pared by 2 bases and J by 2 bases, with 10 bases of the junction left unmatched. The CDR3 is made up of 16 amino acids. Germline V gene sequence: CDR1 DFQATT, CDR2 SNEGSKA (reference sequence). CDR3 protein: CSARRRTGNRNTEAFF. The covered CDR3 bases are TGCAGTGCTAGACGCCGGACAGGGAATAGAAACACTGAA.

The table lists this clone with many counts. With the read ending 3 residues before the CDR3 end, the germline J gene is used to fill in that end. V usage is TRBV10-1 and J usage is TRBJ2-7, with D tentatively TRBD1 (6 bases). The V gene lost 4 bases and the J gene lost 0 bases, with 7 bases spanning the gap. There are 13 residues in the CDR3. CDR1 and CDR2 from the germline V gene are WNHNN and SYGVQD (reference sequence). The CDR3 region is CASSGQVSYEQYF. The sequenced part of the CDR3 DNA is TGCGCCAGCAGTGGACAGGTCTCCTACGAG.

This clone was seen many times. The read finishes 3 residues shy of the CDR3 end, and the germline J gene is used to complete it. The chain couples TRBV30 to TRBJ1-6; D possibly corresponds to TRBD1 (6 bases). V lost 1 base and J lost 6, with 19 bases in between. The CDR3 is 17 amino acids. Germline V gives CDR1 GTSNPN, CDR2 SVGIG (reference sequence). The CDR3 is CAWSESGGGKRNSPLHF. The covered CDR3 bases are TGTGCCTGGAGTGAATCCGGGGGGGGCAAGCGTAATTCACCC.

This clone was detected ten times or more. The read is 3 residues too short to cover the CDR3 end, so that end is filled in from the germline J gene. V and J are TRBV12-3 or TRBV12-4 and TRBJ1-1; D unclear. The CDR3 sequence is 15 residues long. Trimming removed 3 bases at V and 0 bases at J, with 11 bases between. The sequenced CDR3 bases are TGTGCCAGCAGTTTGAACAGCCCCATGAACACTGAA. It translates to CASSLNSPMNTE. In full, the CDR3 is CASSLNSPMNTEAFF.

This clone turned up a few times. The CDR3 is cut off 3 residues early in the read; its end comes from the germline J gene. The rearrangement links TRBV10-2 to TRBJ2-5; 8 nucleotides align to TRBD2. This CDR3 is 17 amino acids long. The J segment lost 0 bases and the V segment lost 6 bases, leaving 12 bases of the junction unmatched. Germline V gene lookup returns CDR1 WSHSY and CDR2 SAAADI. Partial CDR3 DNA: TGCGCCAGCAGGCGGCGGGCGGGGGGAATGTACCAAGAGACC. Translated, it gives CASRRRAGGMYQET. The full CDR3 protein is CASRRRAGGMYQETQYF.

This clone has ten or more counts. The CDR3 end is not reached by the read, which stops 3 residues before it; the germline J gene fills it in. The V gene is TRBV5-1, the J gene TRBJ2-3, with 7 bases fitting TRBD2. The CDR3 sequence is 16 residues long. Germline V gene sequence: CDR1 SGHRS, CDR2 YFSETQ. The trim removed 0 bases at V and 2 bases at J, leaving 6 bases unmatched. Partial CDR3 DNA: TGCGCCAGCAGCTTGGGCGGGGGACCAGACACAGATACG. Translating gives CASSLGGGPDTDT. The whole CDR3 sequence reads CASSLGGGPDTDTQYF.

This clone was seen more than once but under ten times. The read falls 3 residues short of the CDR3 end, and the missing part is taken from the germline J gene. This chain joins TRBV11-2 and TRBJ2-1, with 9 bases that match TRBD1. The CDR3 extends over 14 amino acids. The V segment lost 5 bases and the J segment 9 bases; nucleotides outside the gene matches: 8. In germline, CDR1 is SGHAT, CDR2 FQNNGV. The covered CDR3 bases are TGTGCCAGCAGCCGCGACAGGGGGGGCGGTGAG. Encoded protein: CASSRDRGGGE. Given in full, the CDR3 is CASSRDRGGGEQFF.

This clone was counted at least ten times. Partial CDR3 DNA: TGTGCCAGTAGTATGAGCCACAATGAG. Translation gives CASSMSHNE. In full, the CDR3 reads CASSMSHNEQFF. This rearrangement joins TRBV19 to TRBJ2-1, with no clear D. The sequence runs out 3 residues before the end of the CDR3; the remainder is reconstructed from the germline J gene. Germline lookup yields CDR1 LNHDA and CDR2 SQIVND (reference sequence). This CDR3 is built from 12 residues. Trimming left V 3 bases short and J 5 bases short, with 5 bases between. The whole variable domain, filled in from reference TRBV19 and TRBJ2-1, reads DGGITQSPKYLFRKEGQNVTLSCEQNLNHDAMYWYRQDPGQGLRLIYYSQIVNDFQKGDIAEGYSVSREKKESFPLTVTSAQKNPTAFYLCASSMSHNEQFFGPGTRLTVL.

This clone was observed at least ten times. The read falls 3 residues short of the CDR3 end, and the missing part is taken from the germline J gene. The chain combines TRBV18 with TRBJ1-5, with TRBD1 as a possible D gene (5 bases). V lost 0 bases to trimming and J lost 0 bases, with 12 bases between them. The CDR3 sequence is 17 residues long. CDR1 KGHSH and CDR2 LQKENI come from the germline V gene. The CDR3 sequence: CASSPPRSGHSNQPQHF. The CDR3 bases that were read are TGTGCCAGCTCACCACCGAGGTCAGGGCATAGCAATCAGCCC.

This clone came up many times. Read data end 3 residues before the CDR3 end; the end is taken from the germline J gene. The chain links TRBV6-1 to TRBJ1-1; D is possibly TRBD1 (5 bases). This CDR3 spans 13 amino acids. CDR1 and CDR2 from the germline V gene are MNHNS and SASEGT. The sequenced CDR3 bases are TGTGCCAGCAGTGGTCGACAGTGGAAGCAA. This translates into CASSGRQWKQ. The whole CDR3 reads CASSGRQWKQAFF.

This clone was counted ten times or more. The missing CDR3 end, 3 residues past where the read stops, is filled in from the germline J gene. The chain is built from TRBV19 and TRBJ2-1; 8 bases fit TRBD2. CDR1 and CDR2 (germline): LNHDA, SQIVND (reference sequence). V gave up 7 bases and J gave up 6 bases; unmatched junction bases: 20. The CDR3 is 18 residues long. The covered CDR3 bases are TGTGCCAGTACCCCCTATATTGGGGGGGGACTAGGCCCCAATGAG. Protein: CASTPYIGGGLGPNE. The complete CDR3 protein is CASTPYIGGGLGPNEQFF.